A selection of T cell receptor beta chains follows, all from one sample in a study of shared clonotypes between healthy human individuals. Generated by immunoSEQ multiplex PCR, the TCRdb table keeps only in-frame clones and is missing some. The sample carries about 2 million clones, about 95% recorded once. Sequenced material: naive CD8+ T cells sorted from blood. Every receptor here comes from a young man in good health. CDR3s include the opening cysteine and the closing phenylalanine or tryptophan. Fields, in order: J gene, V gene, D gene, clone size, CDR3 DNA, CDR3 protein. D genes are given only for firm matches. A row's size may be missing; if present it is once, few, many or a size class.

TRBJ2-7 | TRBV11-2 | TRBD2 | few | TGTGCCAGCAGCGTAGTAGCCCCCCGGACTAGCGGGAGCGCCTACGAGCAGTACTTC | CASSVVAPRTSGSAYEQYF
TRBJ1-2 | TRBV6-1 | . | . | TGTGCCAGCAGTGAAGTTGCTGGCTACACCTTC | CASSEVAGYTF
TRBJ2-1 | TRBV6-5 | . | . | TGTGCCAGCAGTTACGGGATGGATGAGCAGTTCTTC | CASSYGMDEQFF
TRBJ1-2 | TRBV30 | . | . | TGTGCCTGGGTTCCCGGACTTCCTGCTCGCGATGGCTACACCTTC | CAWVPGLPARDGYTF
TRBJ1-4 | TRBV5-6 | TRBD1 | . | TGTGCCAGCAGCTTGGAGCAGGGGGCTCAAGAAAAACTGTTTTTT | CASSLEQGAQEKLFF
TRBJ1-5 | TRBV19 | TRBD1 | . | TGTGCCAGTAGTATTACAGGGGAAAGCAATCAGCCCCAGCATTTT | CASSITGESNQPQHF
TRBJ2-1 | TRBV4-1 | . | . | TGCGCCAGCAGCCAAGGGGCGGTCAGGGGGGGGTACAATGAGCAGTTCTTC | CASSQGAVRGGYNEQFF
TRBJ2-7 | TRBV2 | . | . | TGTGCCAGCTTCCTAGCCTTTCAAACCTACGAGCAGTACTTC | CASFLAFQTYEQYF
TRBJ2-5 | TRBV6-5 | . | . | TGTGCCAGCAGAGCGGAGGGGTTATGGGAGACCCAGTACTTC | CASRAEGLWETQYF
TRBJ2-7 | TRBV11-2 | . | . | TGTGCCAGCAGCAGCCGGGACTCCCCCATATACGAGCAGTACTTC | CASSSRDSPIYEQYF
TRBJ2-5 | TRBV27 | TRBD2 | . | TGTGCCAGCAGTTTATCGGGTGGGGGGGATATGGAGACCCAGTACTTC | CASSLSGGGDMETQYF
TRBJ1-1 | TRBV5-4 | . | . | TGTGCCAGCAGCATGGGACATATTGAAGCTTTCTTT | CASSMGHIEAFF
TRBJ2-7 | TRBV6-1 | . | few | TGTGCCACCGCCTCCTACGAGCAGTACTTC | CATASYEQYF
TRBJ2-3 | TRBV7-6 | . | . | TGTGCCAGCAGCCTCCAGGGGGGCCCGGATACGCAGTATTTT | CASSLQGGPDTQYF
TRBJ2-5 | TRBV10-3 | . | . | TGTGCCATCAGTGAGTCGATCAGCCAAGAGACCCAGTACTTC | CAISESISQETQYF
TRBJ2-7 | TRBV4-1 | . | . | TGCGCCAGCAGCCAAAAACAAGGGACAAAATCCTACGAGCAGTACTTC | CASSQKQGTKSYEQYF